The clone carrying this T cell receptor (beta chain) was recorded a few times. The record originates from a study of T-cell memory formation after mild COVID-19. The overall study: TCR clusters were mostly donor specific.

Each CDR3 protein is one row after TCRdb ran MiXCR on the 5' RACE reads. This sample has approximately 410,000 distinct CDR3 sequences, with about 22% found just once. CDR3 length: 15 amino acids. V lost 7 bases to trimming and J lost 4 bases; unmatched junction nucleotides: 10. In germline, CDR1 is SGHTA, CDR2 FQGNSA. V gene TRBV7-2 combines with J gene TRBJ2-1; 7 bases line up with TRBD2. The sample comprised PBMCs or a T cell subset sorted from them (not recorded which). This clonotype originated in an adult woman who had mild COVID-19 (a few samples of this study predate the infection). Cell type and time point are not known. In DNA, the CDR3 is TGTGCCAGCACTCAACGGGGAGGGAGGTACAATGAGCAGTTCTTC. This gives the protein CASTQRGGRYNEQFF.